What follows are 27 T cell receptor beta chains derived from one specimen sequenced in a study of blood T cell repertoires in COVID-19. The assay was immunoSEQ multiplex PCR, and TCRdb's table has in-frame clones only and misses some. In the table there are around 250,000 clones, approximately 89% of which are singletons. The source material was PBMCs or T cells enriched from blood (not recorded which). The receptors originated from a man aged 40-50 years who had been exposed to COVID-19.

The chain employs TRBV25-1 and TRBJ2-1, with D maybe TRBD2 (6 bases). The CDR3 runs to 15 residues. Per germline, CDR1 MGHDK and CDR2 SYGVNS. Trimming took off 1 base at V and 6 bases at J, with 13 bases between the two ends. CDR3: CASSEWQGGRNEQFF. CDR3 DNA sequence: TGTGCCAGCAGTGAATGGCAGGGAGGTCGCAATGAGCAGTTCTTC.

The CDR3 DNA is TGTGCCAGCTCACCACCGGGTCTAGCGGGAGAGGCAGATACGCAGTATTTT. As protein: CASSPPGLAGEADTQYF. The chain is built from TRBV18 and TRBJ2-3; TRBD2 matches at 10 bases. J lost 4 bases, V lost 0 bases, and 7 bases had no gene match. Germline CDR1 is KGHSH and CDR2 is LQKENI. The CDR3 contains 17 residues.

About this clone itself: Germline is not matched at one junction end, which may reflect a read error. This chain links TRBV4-1 with TRBJ2-7; 12 nucleotides agree with TRBD2. This CDR3 comprises 16 residues. The germline V gene has CDR1 MGHRA and CDR2 YSYEKL. This CDR3 is CASSLYSSGRAYEQYF. CDR3 nucleotides: TGCGCCAGCAGCCTATATTCTAGCGGGAGGGCCTATGAGCAGTACTTC.

This rearrangement joins TRBV2 to TRBJ1-1; D unclear. The CDR3 has 11 residues. Germline V CDR1 and CDR2: SNHLY, FYNNEI. V was cut by 6 bases and J by 5 bases, with 7 bases left in between. The chain's CDR3 is CASSPRTEAFF. In DNA form, the CDR3 reads TGTGCCAGCAGCCCTAGGACTGAAGCTTTCTTT. The whole variable domain, filled in from reference TRBV2 and TRBJ1-1, reads EPEVTQTPSHQVTQMGQEVILRCVPISNHLYFYWYRQILGQKVEFLVSFYNNEISEKSEIFDDQFSVERPDGSNFTLKIRSTKLEDSAMYFCASSPRTEAFFGQGTRLTVV.

The chain employs TRBV4-1 and TRBJ1-5; D gene uncertain. This CDR3 comprises 15 residues. The germline CDR1 and CDR2 sequences are MGHRA and YSYEKL. V gave up 2 bases and J gave up 2 bases, with 10 bases separating them. As DNA, the CDR3 is TGCGCCAGCAGCCAATGGTTGGCGGGCAATCAGCCCCAGCATTTT. It is translated as CASSQWLAGNQPQHF.

The chain joins TRBV19 to TRBJ2-7; 9 bases are a match to TRBD2. This CDR3 has 15 amino acids. Germline V gene sequence: CDR1 LNHDA, CDR2 SQIVND (reference sequence). Unmatched junction bases numbered 1, after V lost 1 base and J lost 0 bases. In nucleotides, the CDR3 is TGTGCCAGTAGTATAGGAGCGGGGGGCTCCTACGAGCAGTACTTC. It specifies CASSIGAGGSYEQYF.

V and J are TRBV6-1 and TRBJ1-5; D call uncertain. Germline-derived CDR1 and CDR2 are MNHNS and SASEGT. The length of the CDR3 is 16 residues. V was shortened by 1 base and J by 0 bases, with 10 bases between the two germline ends. The CDR3 sequence: CASSEGRVLSNQPQHF. The CDR3 DNA sequence: TGTGCCAGCAGTGAAGGGCGGGTCCTTAGCAATCAGCCCCAGCATTTT.

The CDR3 sequence is CASSIGSGSMNEQFF. DNA of the CDR3: TGTGCCAGTAGTATAGGTAGCGGGAGTATGAATGAGCAGTTCTTC. This rearrangement joins TRBV19 to TRBJ2-1; TRBD2 agrees at 9 bases. The germline CDR1 and CDR2 sequences are LNHDA and SQIVND (reference sequence). The CDR3 has 15 amino acids. J was trimmed by 7 bases and V by 1 base; bases with no gene match: 5.

CDR3 amino acids: CASSAYLGQGGTGELFF. The DNA for the CDR3 is TGTGCCAGCAGCGCCTATCTGGGACAGGGAGGGACCGGGGAGCTGTTTTTT. This chain joins TRBV7-9 and TRBJ2-2; 9 bases fit TRBD1. The CDR3 has 17 residues. The trim removed 5 bases at V and 5 bases at J, leaving 12 bases unmatched. Germline loops: CDR1 SEHNR, CDR2 FQNEAQ (reference sequence).

The chain links TRBV28 to TRBJ2-1, with a tentative D call TRBD1 (6 bases). The CDR3 covers 16 residues. Germline V CDR1 and CDR2: MDHEN, SYDVKM. Trimming removed 5 bases from V and 3 bases from J, with 17 bases in between. CDR3 region: CASSPYRGGHYNEQFF. CDR3 DNA sequence: TGTGCCAGCAGTCCCTACAGAGGGGGACACTACAATGAGCAGTTCTTC.

V and J are TRBV9 and TRBJ2-1, with TRBD2 matching 8 bases. The ends lost 0 bases at V and 6 bases at J; junction bases unmatched: 8. CDR3 length: 16 amino acids. Per germline, CDR1 SGDLS and CDR2 YYNGEE. The CDR3 is CASSVGSGGPVNEQFF. The CDR3 nucleotides read TGTGCCAGCAGCGTAGGGTCGGGAGGGCCTGTCAATGAGCAGTTCTTC. Full variable domain (missing parts from reference TRBV9 and TRBJ2-1): DSGVTQTPKHLITATGQRVTLRCSPRSGDLSVYWYQQSLDQGLQFLIQYYNGEERAKGNILERFSAQQFPDLHSELNLSSLELGDSALYFCASSVGSGGPVNEQFFGPGTRLTVL.

This chain connects TRBV5-1 to TRBJ2-6; D is undetermined. This CDR3 comprises 16 residues. CDR1 SGHRS and CDR2 YFSETQ come from the germline V gene. V was shortened by 0 bases and J by 0 bases, with 7 bases between the two germline ends. Here the CDR3 reads CASSLGQISGANVLTF. CDR3 nucleotides: TGCGCCAGCAGCTTGGGGCAGATCTCTGGGGCCAACGTCCTGACTTTC.

As to this clone: A junction boundary mismatches the germline segment, possibly from a read error. The chain couples TRBV2 to TRBJ1-2; 8 bases are a match to TRBD1. Looked up from germline, CDR1 is SNHLY and CDR2 is FYNNEI. The CDR3 is 12 residues long. The CDR3 region is CASMVSQGVVGF. CDR3 nucleotide sequence: TGTGCCAGCATGGTTTCACAGGGGGTGGTTGGCTTC.

The CDR3 loop is CAIRSFGETQYF. CDR3 bases: TGTGCCATCAGGAGTTTCGGGGAGACCCAGTACTTC. The rearrangement uses TRBV10-3 and TRBJ2-5; D ambiguous. This CDR3 is built from 12 residues. Trimming stripped 6 bases from V and 5 bases from J, with 10 bases between. CDR1 is ENHRY and CDR2 is SYGVKD in the germline V gene.

The CDR3 bases are TGTGCCAGCACCCCAGGGGGAAAAGCTTTCTTT. Its translation is CASTPGGKAFF. The V and J genes are TRBV9 and TRBJ1-1; 7 bases match TRBD1. With V trimmed by 6 bases and J by 9 bases, 5 bases remained unmatched. The CDR3 is 11 residues long. Per germline, CDR1 SGDLS and CDR2 YYNGEE.

V is TRBV30 and J is TRBJ1-2; D possibly corresponds to TRBD1 (6 bases). V was pared by 1 base and J by 8 bases, with 14 bases between. The CDR3 has 13 residues. In germline, CDR1 is GTSNPN, CDR2 SVGIG (reference sequence). The CDR3 spells CAWSAGQHLGYTF. CDR3 sequence (DNA): TGTGCCTGGAGTGCAGGACAGCACTTGGGCTACACCTTC.

This clone was found a few times. This rearrangement joins TRBV28 to TRBJ1-5, with D possibly matching TRBD1 (5 bases). Germline V gene data show CDR1 as MDHEN and CDR2 as SYDVKM. This CDR3 contains 15 residues. The V end lost 2 bases, the J end lost 4 bases, and 12 bases lay between the germline ends. The CDR3 coding sequence is TGTGCCAGCAGTTTAACGGGGGTGGCGAATCAGCCCCAGCATTTT. Translated: CASSLTGVANQPQHF.

This chain joins TRBV7-2 and TRBJ1-1; the D is unclear. The CDR3 runs 14 residues. V was shortened by 3 bases and J by 7 bases, with 15 bases between the two germline ends. Germline lookup yields CDR1 SGHTA and CDR2 FQGNSA. CDR3 bases: TGTGCCAGCAGCTTCTTGTCGGGAGCCAGTGAAGCTTTCTTT. This gives the protein CASSFLSGASEAFF. Combining the CDR3 with reference TRBV7-2 and TRBJ1-1 gives the whole variable domain GAGVSQSPSNKVTEKGKDVELRCDPISGHTALYWYRQSLGQGLEFLIYFQGNSAPDKSGLPSDRFSAERTGGSVSTLTIQRTQQEDSAVYLCASSFLSGASEAFFGQGTRLTVV.

The V gene is TRBV19, the J gene TRBJ1-2; 11 nucleotides align to TRBD1. CDR1 and CDR2 (germline): LNHDA, SQIVND (reference sequence). This CDR3 is 14 amino acids long. V was clipped by 6 bases and J by 4 bases; unmatched bases: 4. CDR3 in DNA: TGTGCCAGTAGGGGGACAGGGGGTATCTATGGCTACACCTTC. This sequence encodes CASRGTGGIYGYTF. The full variable domain, its missing parts supplied by reference TRBV19 and TRBJ1-2, is DGGITQSPKYLFRKEGQNVTLSCEQNLNHDAMYWYRQDPGQGLRLIYYSQIVNDFQKGDIAEGYSVSREKKESFPLTVTSAQKNPTAFYLCASRGTGGIYGYTFGSGTRLTVV.

The chain couples TRBV10-3 to TRBJ2-2; weak D call: TRBD1 (6 bases). The V gene's germline CDR1 is ENHRY and CDR2 SYGVKD. Trimming took off 6 bases at V and 5 bases at J, with 22 bases between the two ends. The CDR3 is 17 residues long. The CDR3 DNA sequence: TGTGCCATCAGAAGGAGCACTACAGGGCTGACGACCGGGGAGCTGTTTTTT. Protein sequence: CAIRRSTTGLTTGELFF.

The CDR3 loop reads CASSSSPYSDTGELFF. The CDR3 region has the DNA TGTGCCAGCAGTTCCTCGCCCTACTCCGACACCGGGGAGCTGTTTTTT. The chain combines TRBV6-5 with TRBJ2-2; D call uncertain. The V end lost 4 bases, the J end lost 3 bases, and 15 bases lay between the germline ends. Germline CDR1 reads MNHEY; CDR2 reads SVGAGI. The CDR3 loop spans 16 amino acids.

This clone has only one observation. The chain joins TRBV9 to TRBJ2-7; D unclear. The CDR3 has 12 residues. The V and J ends lost 2 bases and 5 bases respectively, with 8 bases between them. CDR1 is SGDLS and CDR2 is YYNGEE in the germline V gene. The CDR3 sequence: CASSVTSHEQYF. The CDR3 coding sequence is TGTGCCAGCAGCGTCACATCCCACGAGCAGTACTTC. Supplemented by reference TRBV9 and TRBJ2-7, the full variable domain reads DSGVTQTPKHLITATGQRVTLRCSPRSGDLSVYWYQQSLDQGLQFLIQYYNGEERAKGNILERFSAQQFPDLHSELNLSSLELGDSALYFCASSVTSHEQYFGPGTRLTVT.

The chain has TRBV27 and TRBJ1-6, with TRBD1 as a possible D gene (6 bases). Deletions cut 0 bases from V and 4 bases from J, with 13 bases between. Germline V gene lookup returns CDR1 MNHEY and CDR2 SMNVEV (reference sequence). The CDR3 has 17 residues. CDR3 DNA sequence: TGTGCCAGCAGTTTATCGGTGACAGGATCGTATAATTCACCCCTCCACTTT. This translates into CASSLSVTGSYNSPLHF.

The chain combines TRBV7-6 with TRBJ2-6; D not resolved. The CDR3 spans 16 residues. The V gene's germline CDR1 is SGHVS and CDR2 FNYEAQ. The V end was cut by 5 bases, the J end by 0 bases, with 11 bases between. The CDR3 loop reads CASSDRRSSGANVLTF. CDR3 nucleotides: TGTGCCAGCAGCGACCGGAGATCCTCTGGGGCCAACGTCCTGACTTTC. Using reference TRBV7-6 and TRBJ2-6 for the parts outside the CDR3, the full variable domain is GAGVSQSPRYKVTKRGQDVALRCDPISGHVSLYWYRQALGQGPEFLTYFNYEAQQDKSGLPNDRFSAERPEGSISTLTIQRTEQRDSAMYRCASSDRRSSGANVLTFGAGSRLTVL.

This chain uses TRBV27 with TRBJ2-2; D uncertain. V was trimmed by 1 base and J by 4 bases, leaving 7 bases between them. Germline CDR1 MNHEY, CDR2 SMNVEV (reference sequence). The CDR3 totals 14 residues. Here the CDR3 reads CASSLYTGTGELFF. The DNA for the CDR3 is TGTGCCAGCAGTTTATACACGGGCACCGGGGAGCTGTTTTTT.

The chain recombines TRBV29-1 with TRBJ1-1; D remains ambiguous. CDR1 is SQVTM and CDR2 is ANQGSEA in the germline V gene. The V gene lost 7 bases and the J gene lost 5 bases, with 14 bases spanning the gap. There are 12 residues in the CDR3. The CDR3 reads CSARLESTEAFF. CDR3 in DNA: TGCAGCGCCCGTTTAGAGTCGACTGAAGCTTTCTTT.

This chain links TRBV6-1 with TRBJ2-4; 10 positions match TRBD2. The CDR3 runs to 19 residues. CDR1 is MNHNS and CDR2 is SASEGT in the germline V gene. The V gene end was trimmed by 3 bases and the J gene end by 0 bases; junction bases not matched to a gene: 11. The CDR3 DNA follows: TGTGCCAGCAGTGACGATTGGACTAGCGGCCGGTTAGCCAAAAACATTCAGTACTTC. It is translated as CASSDDWTSGRLAKNIQYF.